A single sample gave rise to the 17 T cell receptor beta chains below, sequenced in a study of blood T cell repertoires in COVID-19 (dated by TCRdb to the early 2020s). Preparation of the library involved the immunoSEQ multiplex PCR assay. TCRdb stores this immuneACCESS table with in-frame sequences only. Part of the clones is absent; in the studies checked, under half of the shortfall reflects unresolved V genes, and no reason is known for the rest. The sample table records under 300,000 clones; around 90% of these occur just once. The ten most abundant clones make up around 1% of the sample. The specimen sequenced was PBMCs or T cells enriched from blood (not recorded which). Receptor source: a woman under 40 who had recovered from COVID-19.

The chain carries TRBV6-1 and TRBJ1-3; D uncertain. Looked up from germline, CDR1 is MNHNS and CDR2 is SASEGT. This CDR3 has 17 residues. V lost 3 bases to trimming and J lost 0 bases, with 15 bases between them. CDR3 protein: CASSDQYSRYSGNTIYF. The CDR3 coding sequence is TGTGCCAGCAGTGACCAATACTCTAGGTACTCTGGAAACACCATATATTTT.

This chain links TRBV6-5 with TRBJ1-6; no firm D call. CDR3 length: 13 amino acids. Between the trimmed V and J ends, which lost 2 bases and 7 bases, there was a span of 6 bases. Germline V CDR1 and CDR2: MNHEY, SVGAGI. The CDR3 nucleotides read TGTGCCAGCAGTTACACAGACAATTCACCCCTCCACTTT. It specifies CASSYTDNSPLHF.

This rearrangement joins TRBV14 to TRBJ1-6; D is uncertain. The CDR3 extends over 14 amino acids. V gave up 0 bases and J gave up 7 bases, with 7 bases separating them. The V gene's germline CDR1 is SGHDN and CDR2 FVKESK. This CDR3 reads CASSQETRNSPLHF. In nucleotides, the CDR3 is TGTGCCAGCAGCCAAGAGACAAGGAATTCACCCCTCCACTTT.

The chain couples TRBV7-6 to TRBJ2-1, with a weak D call TRBD2 (6 bases). Germline V gene sequence: CDR1 SGHVS, CDR2 FNYEAQ. CDR3 length: 15 amino acids. V was pared by 5 bases and J by 5 bases, with 16 bases between. The CDR3 loop is CASSRRDSRDNEQFF. The CDR3, as DNA: TGTGCCAGCAGCCGCCGGGACTCCAGGGACAATGAGCAGTTCTTC.

CDR3 sequence: CASTRLAGAPDTQYF. The CDR3 DNA follows: TGTGCCAGTACTAGACTAGCGGGAGCCCCAGATACGCAGTATTTT. The V gene is TRBV19, the J gene TRBJ2-3; 12 nucleotides agree with TRBD2. Germline V lookup: CDR1 LNHDA, CDR2 SQIVND (reference sequence). CDR3 length equals 15 residues. J gave up 4 bases and V 7 bases, and 6 bases lay outside the gene matches. The full variable domain, completed using reference TRBV19 and TRBJ2-3, is DGGITQSPKYLFRKEGQNVTLSCEQNLNHDAMYWYRQDPGQGLRLIYYSQIVNDFQKGDIAEGYSVSREKKESFPLTVTSAQKNPTAFYLCASTRLAGAPDTQYFGPGTRLTVL.

This clone was detected only a few times. For the CDR3, the DNA is TGCGCCAGCAGCCAAGAGAGTGGCAGGGTCAATCAGCCCCAGCATTTT. It translates to CASSQESGRVNQPQHF. V usage is TRBV4-1 and J usage is TRBJ1-5; TRBD1 might be the D (5 bases). Trimming removed 0 bases from V and 3 bases from J, with 12 bases in between. This CDR3 spans 16 amino acids. Germline V CDR1 and CDR2: MGHRA, YSYEKL.

The J gene is TRBJ2-2, the V gene TRBV9; D may be TRBD2 (7 bases). V lost 0 bases and J 6 bases, leaving 18 bases between the germline ends. This CDR3 contains 17 residues. Germline CDR1 SGDLS, CDR2 YYNGEE. The CDR3 sequence is CASSVVTAGANAGELFF. The CDR3 DNA sequence: TGTGCCAGCAGCGTAGTTACCGCGGGGGCAAACGCCGGGGAGCTGTTTTTT.

V and J are TRBV7-3 and TRBJ1-1, with D perhaps matching TRBD1 (6 bases). CDR1 is SGHTA, CDR2 FQGTGA, per germline. The CDR3 has 14 residues. The V gene lost 5 bases and the J gene lost 1 base, with 11 bases spanning the gap. The CDR3 spells CASSPGTPNTEAFF. The CDR3 DNA sequence: TGTGCCAGCAGCCCAGGGACACCGAACACTGAAGCTTTCTTT. The full variable domain, completed using reference TRBV7-3 and TRBJ1-1, is GAGVSQTPSNKVTEKGKYVELRCDPISGHTALYWYRQSLGQGPEFLIYFQGTGAADDSGLPNDRFFAVRPEGSVSTLKIQRTERGDSAVYLCASSPGTPNTEAFFGQGTRLTVV.

The V and J genes are TRBV28 and TRBJ1-1; D may be TRBD1 (6 bases). V gave up 2 bases and J gave up 2 bases, with 18 bases separating them. CDR3 length: 17 amino acids. CDR1 and CDR2 from the germline V gene are MDHEN and SYDVKM. CDR3 residues: CASSLPGANYFNTEAFF. CDR3 in DNA: TGTGCCAGCAGTTTACCAGGGGCGAACTACTTCAACACTGAAGCTTTCTTT.

The gene calls are TRBV6-5 and TRBJ1-6, with unresolved D. V lost 2 bases and J lost 6, with 5 bases in between. Germline V CDR1 and CDR2: MNHEY, SVGAGI. The CDR3 length is 13 residues. The CDR3 DNA reads as TGTGCCAGCAGTTACGGGAGTAATTCACCCCTCCACTTT. Its protein is CASSYGSNSPLHF.

This chain uses TRBV29-1 with TRBJ1-1, with D hard to call. Trimming shortened V by 3 bases and J by 4 bases, and 12 bases separated the two germline ends. The CDR3 is made up of 13 amino acids. The V gene's germline CDR1 is SQVTM and CDR2 ANQGSEA. The CDR3 protein is CSVESRGVTEAFF. The CDR3 DNA reads as TGCAGCGTTGAGTCCCGGGGTGTCACTGAAGCTTTCTTT.

V is TRBV4-2 and J is TRBJ1-2; unclear D gene. With 3 bases removed from V and 2 bases from J, the gap between germline ends came to 4 bases. The CDR3 length is 12 residues. CDR1 is LGHNA, CDR2 YNFKEQ, per germline. CDR3 loop: CASSQRNYGYTF. The CDR3 nucleotides are TGTGCCAGCAGCCAGAGAAACTATGGCTACACCTTC.

CDR3 DNA: TGTGCCAGCAGCGGCGGCGTGGGGGGCACCGGGGAGCTGTTTTTT. This encodes CASSGGVGGTGELFF. This sequence joins TRBV9 and TRBJ2-2; the D gene is possibly TRBD2 (6 bases). The germline V gene encodes CDR1 SGDLS and CDR2 YYNGEE. There are 15 residues in the CDR3. V was shortened by 3 bases and J by 4 bases, with 13 bases between the two germline ends.

The chain couples TRBV7-8 to TRBJ2-1, with D unclear. Trimming cost V 1 base and J 1 base, with 8 bases left between them. Germline V gene sequence: CDR1 SGHVS, CDR2 FQNEAQ. The CDR3 is made up of 15 amino acids. The DNA for the CDR3 is TGTGCCAGCAGCTTAGGTGCAGCGTCCTACAATGAGCAGTTCTTC. Protein product: CASSLGAASYNEQFF.

The genes are TRBV5-5 and TRBJ1-3, with 9 bases fitting TRBD1. Per the germline V gene, CDR1 is SGHKS and CDR2 is YYEKEE (reference sequence). V shed 3 bases, J shed 2 bases, and the junction held 6 bases outside the gene matches. This CDR3 has 16 amino acids. In DNA form, the CDR3 reads TGTGCCAGCAGCTATGACGACAGGGGGGCTGGAAACACCATATATTTT. Translating it yields CASSYDDRGAGNTIYF. The full variable domain, with the rest looked up from reference TRBV5-5 and TRBJ1-3, is DAGVTQSPTHLIKTRGQQVTLRCSPISGHKSVSWYQQVLGQGPQFIFQYYEKEERGRGNFPDRFSARQFPNYSSELNVNALLLGDSALYLCASSYDDRGAGNTIYFGEGSWLTVV.

The J gene is TRBJ1-1, the V gene TRBV28; 7 nucleotides agree with TRBD1. V shed 5 bases, J shed 10 bases, and the junction held 16 bases outside the gene matches. From germline, CDR1 is MDHEN and CDR2 SYDVKM. The CDR3 spans 15 residues. The CDR3 here is CASSKWGTDSTGAFF. The DNA of the CDR3 is TGTGCCAGCAGTAAGTGGGGGACAGACTCCACGGGAGCTTTCTTT.

The J gene is TRBJ2-5, the V gene TRBV7-8, with D possibly being TRBD2 (5 bases). This CDR3 spans 16 amino acids. V lost 4 bases and J 5 bases, leaving 20 bases between the germline ends. Germline V gene lookup returns CDR1 SGHVS and CDR2 FQNEAQ. The DNA for the CDR3 is TGTGCCAGCAGCTCCGTAACAGACCGGGAAATGGAGACCCAGTACTTC. This sequence encodes CASSSVTDREMETQYF.